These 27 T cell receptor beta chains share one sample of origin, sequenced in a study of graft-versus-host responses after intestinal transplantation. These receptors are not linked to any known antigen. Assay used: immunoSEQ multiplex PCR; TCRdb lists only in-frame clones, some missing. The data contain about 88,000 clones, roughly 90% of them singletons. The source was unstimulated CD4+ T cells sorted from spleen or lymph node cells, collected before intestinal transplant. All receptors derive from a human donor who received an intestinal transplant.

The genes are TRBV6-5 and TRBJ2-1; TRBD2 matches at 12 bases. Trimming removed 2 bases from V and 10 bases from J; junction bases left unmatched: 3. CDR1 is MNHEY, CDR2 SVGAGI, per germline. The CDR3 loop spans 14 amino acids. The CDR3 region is CASSYETSGGEQFF. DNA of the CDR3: TGTGCCAGCAGTTACGAGACTAGCGGGGGCGAGCAGTTCTTC.

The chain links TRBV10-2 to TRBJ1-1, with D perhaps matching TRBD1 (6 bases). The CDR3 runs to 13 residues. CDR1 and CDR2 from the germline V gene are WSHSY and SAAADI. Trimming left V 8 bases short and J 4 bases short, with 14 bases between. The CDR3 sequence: CASSQGQGTEAFF. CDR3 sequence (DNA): TGCGCCAGCTCCCAGGGGCAAGGCACTGAAGCTTTCTTT.

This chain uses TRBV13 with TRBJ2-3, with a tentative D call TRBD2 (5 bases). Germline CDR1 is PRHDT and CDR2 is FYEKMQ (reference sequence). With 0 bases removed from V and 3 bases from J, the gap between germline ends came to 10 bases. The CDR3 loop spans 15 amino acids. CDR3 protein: CASSLGLEGTDTQYF. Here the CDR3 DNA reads TGTGCCAGCAGCTTAGGACTAGAGGGTACAGATACGCAGTATTTT.

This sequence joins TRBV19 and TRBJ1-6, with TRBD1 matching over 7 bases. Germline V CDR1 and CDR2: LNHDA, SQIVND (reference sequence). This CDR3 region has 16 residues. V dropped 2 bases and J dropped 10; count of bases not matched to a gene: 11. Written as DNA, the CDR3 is TGTGCCAGTAGTATAAAGGGGCAGGGGGAATACTCACCCCTCCACTTT. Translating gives CASSIKGQGEYSPLHF.

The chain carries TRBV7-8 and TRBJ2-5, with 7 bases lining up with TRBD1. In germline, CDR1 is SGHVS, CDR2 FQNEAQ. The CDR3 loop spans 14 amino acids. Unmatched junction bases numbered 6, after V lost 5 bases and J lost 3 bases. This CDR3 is CASSPVGQKETQYF. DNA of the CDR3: TGTGCCAGCAGCCCAGTGGGACAGAAAGAGACCCAGTACTTC.

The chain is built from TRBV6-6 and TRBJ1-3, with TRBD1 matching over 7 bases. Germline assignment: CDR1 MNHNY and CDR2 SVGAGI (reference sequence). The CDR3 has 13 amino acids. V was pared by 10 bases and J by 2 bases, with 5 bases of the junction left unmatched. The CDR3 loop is CATQTGAGNTIYF. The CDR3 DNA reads TGTGCCACACAAACAGGGGCTGGAAACACCATATATTTT.

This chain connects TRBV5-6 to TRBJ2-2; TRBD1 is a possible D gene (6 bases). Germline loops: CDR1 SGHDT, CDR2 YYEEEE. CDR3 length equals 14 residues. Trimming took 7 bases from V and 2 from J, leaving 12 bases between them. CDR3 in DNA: TGTGCCAGCGGACCCGGGACAAACACCGGGGAGCTGTTTTTT. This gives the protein CASGPGTNTGELFF.

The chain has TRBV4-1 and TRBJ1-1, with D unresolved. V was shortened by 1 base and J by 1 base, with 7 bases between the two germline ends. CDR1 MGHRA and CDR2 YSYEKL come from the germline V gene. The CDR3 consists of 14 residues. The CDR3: CASSQGRANTEAFF. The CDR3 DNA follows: TGCGCCAGCAGCCAAGGTCGCGCGAACACTGAAGCTTTCTTT.

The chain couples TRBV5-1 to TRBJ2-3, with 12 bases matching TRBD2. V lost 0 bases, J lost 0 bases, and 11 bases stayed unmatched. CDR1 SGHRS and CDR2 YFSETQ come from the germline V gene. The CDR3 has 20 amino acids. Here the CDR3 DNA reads TGCGCCAGCAGCTTGGTCCCAACTAGCGGGGGGAGACCTAGCACAGATACGCAGTATTTT. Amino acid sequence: CASSLVPTSGGRPSTDTQYF.

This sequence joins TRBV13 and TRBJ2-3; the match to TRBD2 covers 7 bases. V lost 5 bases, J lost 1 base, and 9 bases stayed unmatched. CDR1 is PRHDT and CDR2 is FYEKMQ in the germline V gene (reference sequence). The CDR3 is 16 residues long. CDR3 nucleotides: TGTGCCAGCAGCCTGGCGGGGGTTGAGGGCACAGATACGCAGTATTTT. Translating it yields CASSLAGVEGTDTQYF.

CDR3 loop: CAIRGAGSMNTEAFF. The CDR3 coding sequence is TGTGCCATCAGAGGAGCAGGGTCCATGAACACTGAAGCTTTCTTT. V gene TRBV10-3 combines with J gene TRBJ1-1, with TRBD1 as a possible D gene (5 bases). The CDR3 has 15 amino acids. V was shortened by 6 bases and J by 0 bases, with 14 bases between the two germline ends. Germline lookup yields CDR1 ENHRY and CDR2 SYGVKD.

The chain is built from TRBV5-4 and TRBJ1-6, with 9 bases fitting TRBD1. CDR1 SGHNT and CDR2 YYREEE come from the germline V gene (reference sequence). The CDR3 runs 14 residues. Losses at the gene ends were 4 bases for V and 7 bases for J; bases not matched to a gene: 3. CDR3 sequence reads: CASSRTGENSPLHF. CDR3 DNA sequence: TGTGCCAGCAGCCGGACAGGGGAGAATTCACCCCTCCACTTT.

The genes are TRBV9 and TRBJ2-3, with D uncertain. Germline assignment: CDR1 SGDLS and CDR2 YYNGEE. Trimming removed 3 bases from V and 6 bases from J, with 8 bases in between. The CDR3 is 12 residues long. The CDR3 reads CASSGAGDTQYF. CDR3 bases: TGTGCCAGCAGCGGAGCCGGGGATACGCAGTATTTT.

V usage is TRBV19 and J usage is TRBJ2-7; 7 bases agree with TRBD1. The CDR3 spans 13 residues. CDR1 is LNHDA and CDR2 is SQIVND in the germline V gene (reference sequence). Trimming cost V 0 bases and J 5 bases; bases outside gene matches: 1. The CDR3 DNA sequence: TGTGCCAGTAGTATAGACCAGGGGGACGAGCAGTACTTC. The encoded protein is CASSIDQGDEQYF.

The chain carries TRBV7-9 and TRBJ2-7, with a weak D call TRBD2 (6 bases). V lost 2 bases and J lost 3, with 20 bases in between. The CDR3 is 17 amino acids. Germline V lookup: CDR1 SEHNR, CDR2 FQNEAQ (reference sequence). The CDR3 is CASSLLGGYPGVYEQYF. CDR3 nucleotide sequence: TGTGCCAGCAGCTTATTGGGAGGATATCCGGGGGTCTACGAGCAGTACTTC.

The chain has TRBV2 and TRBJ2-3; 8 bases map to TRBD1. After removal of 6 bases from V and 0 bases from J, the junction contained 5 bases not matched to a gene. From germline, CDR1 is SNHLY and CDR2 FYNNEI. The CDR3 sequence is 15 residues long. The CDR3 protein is CASSGQGGSTDTQYF. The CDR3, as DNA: TGTGCCAGCAGCGGACAGGGTGGAAGCACAGATACGCAGTATTTT.

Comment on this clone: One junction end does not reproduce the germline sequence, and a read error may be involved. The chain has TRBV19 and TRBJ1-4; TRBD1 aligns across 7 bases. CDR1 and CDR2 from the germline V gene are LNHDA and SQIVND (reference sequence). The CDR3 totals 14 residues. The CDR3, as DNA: TGTGCCAGTAGTATGGGACAGACTATTGAAAAACTGTTTTTT. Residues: CASSMGQTIEKLFF.

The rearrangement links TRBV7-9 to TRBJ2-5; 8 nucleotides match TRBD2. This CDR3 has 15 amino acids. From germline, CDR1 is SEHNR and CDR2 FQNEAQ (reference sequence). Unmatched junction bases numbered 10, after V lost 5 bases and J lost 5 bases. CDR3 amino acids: CASSPGGAGGETQYF. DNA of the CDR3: TGTGCCAGCAGCCCCGGGGGGGCTGGTGGGGAGACCCAGTACTTC. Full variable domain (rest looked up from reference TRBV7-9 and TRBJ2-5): DTGVSQNPRHKITKRGQNVTFRCDPISEHNRLYWYRQTLGQGPEFLTYFQNEAQLEKSRLLSDRFSAERPKGSFSTLEIQRTEQGDSAMYLCASSPGGAGGETQYFGPGTRLLVL.

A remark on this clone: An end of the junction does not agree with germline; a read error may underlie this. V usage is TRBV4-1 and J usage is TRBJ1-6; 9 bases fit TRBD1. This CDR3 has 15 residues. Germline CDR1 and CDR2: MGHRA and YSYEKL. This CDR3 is CASSFRDRDDSPFHF. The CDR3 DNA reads TGCGCCAGCAGCTTCCGGGACAGGGATGATTCACCCTTCCACTTT.

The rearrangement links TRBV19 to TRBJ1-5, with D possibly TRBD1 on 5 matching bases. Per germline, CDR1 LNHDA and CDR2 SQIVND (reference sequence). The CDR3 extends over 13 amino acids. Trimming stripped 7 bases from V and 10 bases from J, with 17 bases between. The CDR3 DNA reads TGTGCCAGTACCCCCTCGGGGGTCCCCCCCCAGCATTTT. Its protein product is CASTPSGVPPQHF.

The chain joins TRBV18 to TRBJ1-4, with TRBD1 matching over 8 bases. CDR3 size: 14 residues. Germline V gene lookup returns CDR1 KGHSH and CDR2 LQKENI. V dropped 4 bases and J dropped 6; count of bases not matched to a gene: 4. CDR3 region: CASSQDRADEKLFF. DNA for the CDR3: TGTGCCAGCTCACAGGACAGGGCGGATGAAAAACTGTTTTTT.

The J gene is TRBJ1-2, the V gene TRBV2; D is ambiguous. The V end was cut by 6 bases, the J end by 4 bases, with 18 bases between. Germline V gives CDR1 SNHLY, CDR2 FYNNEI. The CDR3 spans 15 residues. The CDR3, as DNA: TGTGCCAGCAGCCCCCGGGAGGGTCGGGGCTATGGCTACACCTTC. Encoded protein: CASSPREGRGYGYTF.

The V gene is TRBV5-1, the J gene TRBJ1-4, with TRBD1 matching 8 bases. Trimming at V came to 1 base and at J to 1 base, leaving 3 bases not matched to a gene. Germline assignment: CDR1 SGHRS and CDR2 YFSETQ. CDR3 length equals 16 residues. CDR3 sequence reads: CASSLRTGGTNEKLFF. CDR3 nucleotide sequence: TGCGCCAGCAGCTTGCGTACAGGGGGAACTAATGAAAAACTGTTTTTT.

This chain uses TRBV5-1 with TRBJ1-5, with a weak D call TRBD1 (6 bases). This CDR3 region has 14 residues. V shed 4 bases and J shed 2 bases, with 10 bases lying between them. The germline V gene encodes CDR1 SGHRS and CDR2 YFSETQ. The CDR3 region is CASSRDTGNQPQHF. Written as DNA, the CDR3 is TGCGCCAGCAGCCGGGACACGGGCAATCAGCCCCAGCATTTT.

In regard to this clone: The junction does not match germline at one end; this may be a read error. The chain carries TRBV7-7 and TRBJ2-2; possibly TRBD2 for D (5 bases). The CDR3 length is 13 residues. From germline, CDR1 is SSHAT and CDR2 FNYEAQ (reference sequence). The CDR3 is CASSRRGAGELFF. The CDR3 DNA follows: TGTGCTAGCAGCCGCCGGGGAGCCGGGGAGCTGTTTTTT. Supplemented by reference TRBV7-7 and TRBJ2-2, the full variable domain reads GAGVSQSPRYKVTKRGQDVTLRCDPISSHATLYWYQQALGQGPEFLTYFNYEAQPDKSGLPSDRFSAERPEGSISTLTIQRTEQRDSAMYRCASSRRGAGELFFGEGSRLTVL.

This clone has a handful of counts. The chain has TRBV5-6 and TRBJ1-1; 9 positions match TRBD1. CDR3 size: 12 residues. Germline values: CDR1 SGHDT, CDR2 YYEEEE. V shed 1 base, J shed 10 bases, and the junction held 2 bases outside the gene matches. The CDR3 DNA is TGTGCCAGCAGCTTGACAGGGGGCACAGCTTTCTTT. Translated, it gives CASSLTGGTAFF.

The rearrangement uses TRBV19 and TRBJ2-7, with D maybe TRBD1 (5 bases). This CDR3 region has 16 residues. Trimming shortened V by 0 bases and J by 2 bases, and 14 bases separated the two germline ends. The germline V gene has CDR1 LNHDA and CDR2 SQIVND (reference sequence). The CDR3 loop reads CASSIDWGGSTYEQYF. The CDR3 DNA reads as TGTGCCAGTAGTATAGATTGGGGCGGATCGACCTACGAGCAGTACTTC.